This is a list of T cell receptor beta chains from one sample in a study of CD8+ T cells in alopecia areata. The method was immunoSEQ multiplex PCR; TCRdb's version includes in-frame clones alone and lacks a portion of them. The repertoire holds 85,000 to 110,000 clones, with around three fifths as singletons. Sequenced: CD4+ T cells sorted from blood. Receptors were obtained from a human donor in good health. Each CDR3 is given with its conserved first and last residue. A D gene is named only where the DNA matches it firmly. Clone size is shown for a subset of rows, as once, few, many or a class of expanded clone.

v_gene	d_gene	len	abundance	j_gene	CDR3aa	CDR3nt
TRBV28	NA	14	NA	TRBJ2-4	CASSLQGGRDIQYF	TGTGCCAGCAGTTTACAGGGAGGTAGAGACATTCAGTACTTC
TRBV5-1	TRBD1	15	few	TRBJ2-1	CASSTRDRGLREQFF	TGCGCCAGCAGCACCCGGGACAGGGGGCTCAGGGAGCAGTTCTTC
TRBV5-4	TRBD1	15	NA	TRBJ1-2	CASSLEQGANYGYTF	TGTGCCAGCAGCTTGGAACAGGGGGCAAACTATGGCTACACCTTC
TRBV11-2	TRBD2	15	NA	TRBJ2-2	CASSLAAGGSGELFF	TGTGCCAGCAGCTTAGCAGCGGGGGGGTCCGGGGAGCTGTTTTTT
TRBV30	NA	14	NA	TRBJ2-7	CASGVGGSSYEQYF	TGTGCCTCTGGAGTGGGGGGAAGCTCCTACGAGCAGTACTTC
TRBV29-1	NA	13	NA	TRBJ1-1	CSVGFRGGMRAFF	TGCAGCGTTGGTTTCAGGGGAGGGATGCGGGCTTTCTTT
TRBV7-8	NA	12	NA	TRBJ2-7	CASSLMSYEQYF	TGTGCCAGCAGCTTAATGTCCTACGAGCAGTACTTC
TRBV29-1	NA	12	NA	TRBJ1-1	CSVVGGNTEAFF	TGCAGCGTTGTAGGAGGGAACACTGAAGCTTTCTTT
TRBV6-4	NA	15	NA	TRBJ1-2	CASSDSPSPGYGYTF	TGTGCCAGCAGTGACTCCCCGTCTCCAGGTTATGGCTACACCTTC
TRBV6-5	NA	15	NA	TRBJ2-7	CASSYRGYSSYEQYF	TGTGCCAGCAGTTACAGGGGGTACAGCTCCTACGAGCAGTACTTC
TRBV18	NA	13	few	TRBJ2-2	CASSPVERGELFF	TGTGCCAGCTCACCGGTGGAACGCGGGGAGCTGTTTTTT
TRBV10-3	NA	11	NA	TRBJ2-7	CAISEFSEQYF	TGTGCCATCAGTGAATTTTCCGAGCAGTACTTC
TRBV7-2	NA	15	NA	TRBJ1-4	CASSLGMGTNEKLFF	TGTGCCAGCAGCTTGGGCATGGGAACTAATGAAAAACTGTTTTTT
TRBV18	NA	14	NA	TRBJ2-7	CASSPGRSSNEQYF	TGTGCCAGCTCACCAGGTCGGAGTTCCAACGAGCAGTACTTC
TRBV29-1	NA	15	few	TRBJ2-3	CSVEEQIYSTDTQYF	TGCAGCGTTGAAGAACAGATCTATAGCACAGATACGCAGTATTTT